This T cell receptor beta chain was obtained from a study of T-cell memory formation after mild COVID-19. This clonotype came up a few times. One entry per CDR3 protein results from TCRdb running MiXCR on the 5' RACE reads. The sample records tens of thousands of distinct CDR3 sequences, approximately 15% being singletons. The CDR3 length is 13 residues. V was shortened by 3 bases and J by 1 base, with 8 bases between the two germline ends. Germline CDR1 reads SGHRS; CDR2 reads YFSETQ. The origin of this receptor is a man younger than 35 who had mild COVID-19 (a few samples of this study predate the infection). Cell type and time point are not known. The chain has TRBV5-1 and TRBJ2-7, with a tentative D call TRBD1 (6 bases). The sequencing input was PBMCs or a T cell subset sorted from them (not recorded which). In DNA, the CDR3 is TGCGCCAGCAGCTCCGGACAGTCCTACGAGCAGTACTTC. This sequence encodes CASSSGQSYEQYF.